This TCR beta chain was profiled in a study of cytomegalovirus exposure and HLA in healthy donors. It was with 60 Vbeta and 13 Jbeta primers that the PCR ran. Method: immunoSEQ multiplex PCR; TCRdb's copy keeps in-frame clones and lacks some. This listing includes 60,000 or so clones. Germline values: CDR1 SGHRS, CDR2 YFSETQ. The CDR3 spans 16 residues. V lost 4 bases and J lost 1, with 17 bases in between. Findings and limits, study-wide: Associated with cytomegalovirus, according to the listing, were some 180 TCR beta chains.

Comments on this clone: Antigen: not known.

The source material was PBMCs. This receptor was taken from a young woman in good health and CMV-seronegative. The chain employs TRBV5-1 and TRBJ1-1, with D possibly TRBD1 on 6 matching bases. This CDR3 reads CASSKEQGPPNTEAFF. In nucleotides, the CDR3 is TGCGCCAGCAGCAAAGAACAGGGTCCCCCGAACACTGAAGCTTTCTTT.